The rows below give T cell receptor beta chains drawn from one sample of a study of T cell responses to AZD1222 COVID-19 vaccine. The method was immunoSEQ multiplex PCR; TCRdb's version includes in-frame clones alone and lacks a portion of them. Here the sample spans 250,000 to 300,000 clones, around 93% being singletons. This sample comprised peripheral blood, obtained 28 days after the second AZD1222 dose. Receptors originate from an adult who received the AZD1222 COVID-19 vaccine. Each CDR3 is given with its conserved first and last residue. D genes are given only for firm matches. Where a row states a size, it is once, few, many or the class of an expanded clone; other rows omit it.

d_call	v_call	clone_size	j_call	cdr3_aa	cdr3_nt
.	TRBV28	.	TRBJ1-4	CASSTRATENEKLFF	TGTGCCAGCAGTACCCGGGCCACTGAAAATGAAAAACTGTTTTTT
TRBD1	TRBV9	.	TRBJ1-4	CASSPQGLRTNEKLFF	TGTGCCAGCAGCCCACAGGGGCTAAGAACTAATGAAAAACTGTTTTTT
TRBD2	TRBV19	once	TRBJ2-2	CASTPGGSFGELFF	TGTGCCAGTACCCCGGGGGGGTCCTTCGGGGAGCTGTTTTTT
.	TRBV28	.	TRBJ2-5	CASRRQGLTRKTQYF	TGTGCCAGCAGACGTCAGGGACTCACAAGGAAGACCCAGTACTTC
.	TRBV5-1	.	TRBJ1-3	CASSEQPGGSSGNTIYF	TGCGCCAGCAGCGAACAGCCCGGGGGTAGCTCTGGAAACACCATATATTTT
.	TRBV18	few	TRBJ1-1	CAGRGAVGTEAFF	TGTGCCGGCCGGGGGGCAGTGGGCACTGAAGCTTTCTTT
TRBD2	TRBV29-1	.	TRBJ2-3	CSVSSGEWDTQYF	TGCAGCGTTTCCAGCGGGGAGTGGGATACGCAGTATTTT
.	TRBV28	few	TRBJ1-2	CASSLGAAGYGYTF	TGTGCCAGCAGTTTAGGGGCCGCGGGGTATGGCTACACCTTC
TRBD1	TRBV29-1	.	TRBJ2-7	CSVVSDGQGYEQYF	TGCAGCGTTGTGTCCGATGGACAGGGGTACGAGCAGTACTTC
.	TRBV13	.	TRBJ1-5	CASSLGGAKGQPQHF	TGTGCCAGCAGCTTAGGGGGGGCCAAGGGTCAGCCCCAGCATTTT
.	TRBV5-5	.	TRBJ2-1	CASSPGAEQFF	TGTGCCAGCAGTCCAGGGGCTGAGCAGTTCTTC
.	TRBV16	.	TRBJ1-2	CASSRGQHGDYYGYTF	TGTGCCAGCAGCCGAGGACAGCATGGGGACTATTATGGCTACACCTTC
.	TRBV7-6	.	TRBJ1-5	CASSPNQGFLGGNQPQHF	TGTGCCAGCAGCCCCAACCAAGGATTCTTAGGCGGCAATCAGCCCCAGCATTTT
TRBD2	TRBV9	once	TRBJ2-7	CASSVGSGSSYEQYF	TGTGCCAGCAGCGTGGGTAGCGGGTCCTCCTACGAGCAGTACTTC
.	TRBV4-3	.	TRBJ2-2	CASSQNRGAGELFF	TGCGCCAGCAGCCAAAATCGAGGGGCCGGGGAGCTGTTTTTT
.	TRBV6-2/TRBV6-3	.	TRBJ1-5	CASSYPGGNQPQHF	TGTGCCAGCAGTTACCCAGGGGGCAATCAGCCCCAGCATTTT
.	TRBV2	.	TRBJ2-7	CASRHSYEQYF	TGTGCCAGTAGGCACAGCTACGAGCAGTACTTC
.	TRBV5-6	.	TRBJ2-6	CASSPLYSGANVLTF	TGTGCCAGCAGCCCCTTGTACTCTGGGGCCAACGTCCTGACTTTC
.	TRBV5-4	.	TRBJ1-2	CASSSTGSYGYTF	TGTGCCAGCAGCTCTACAGGTTCTTATGGCTACACCTTC
.	TRBV6-2/TRBV6-3	.	TRBJ1-3	CASSYTGTSGNTIYF	TGTGCCAGCAGTTACACAGGTACCTCTGGAAACACCATATATTTT
TRBD2	TRBV5-1	.	TRBJ2-3	CASRSGSMGDTQYF	TGCGCCAGCAGAAGCGGGAGTATGGGAGATACGCAGTATTTT
TRBD1	TRBV5-1	.	TRBJ2-2	CASTPGTANTGELFF	TGCGCCAGCACCCCAGGGACAGCGAACACCGGGGAGCTGTTTTTT
.	TRBV28	.	TRBJ1-5	CASSSYDRLNQPQHF	TGTGCCAGCAGTTCCTATGACAGGCTCAATCAGCCCCAGCATTTT
.	TRBV9	.	TRBJ1-4	CASSVVGATNEKLFF	TGTGCCAGCAGCGTAGTGGGGGCAACTAATGAAAAACTGTTTTTT
TRBD2	TRBV4-2	.	TRBJ2-3	CASSQQRGGSTDTQYF	TGTGCCAGCAGCCAACAACGCGGGGGTAGCACAGATACGCAGTATTTT
.	TRBV24-1	.	TRBJ2-7	CATSDSGAPFYEQYF	TGTGCCACCAGTGACTCAGGGGCGCCTTTTTACGAGCAGTACTTC
.	TRBV15	once	TRBJ1-1	CATSRDRALEAFF	TGTGCCACCAGCAGGGACAGAGCCCTTGAAGCTTTCTTT
TRBD1	TRBV10-3	.	TRBJ2-7	CAISGRTGVGSYEQYF	TGTGCCATCAGTGGTCGGACAGGGGTAGGGTCCTACGAGCAGTACTTC
TRBD1	TRBV4-2	.	TRBJ1-5	CASSLKQGDYQPQHF	TGTGCCAGCAGCCTCAAACAGGGGGACTATCAGCCCCAGCATTTT
.	TRBV3-1/TRBV3-2	.	TRBJ1-5	CASSQDSQPQHF	TGTGCCAGCAGCCAAGATTCCCAGCCCCAGCATTTT
TRBD2	TRBV27	.	TRBJ2-1	CARERDPPYNEQFF	TGTGCCAGGGAGCGGGACCCCCCCTACAATGAGCAGTTCTTC
.	TRBV6-5	.	TRBJ1-1	CASNGADRNTEAFF	TGTGCCAGCAACGGGGCGGACAGAAACACTGAAGCTTTCTTT
TRBD2	TRBV10-3	once	TRBJ2-2	CAISVLPSGNTGELFF	TGTGCCATCAGTGTCTTACCTAGCGGGAACACCGGGGAGCTGTTTTTT
.	TRBV7-2	once	TRBJ2-7	CASSLQRSPRRKYF	TGTGCCAGCAGCTTACAGCGGTCCCCCCGTAGGAAGTACTTC
TRBD1	TRBV5-1	.	TRBJ1-4	CASSPAAGQGNEKLFF	TGCGCCAGCAGCCCGGCAGCGGGACAGGGTAATGAAAAACTGTTTTTT
.	TRBV29-1	.	TRBJ2-1	CSVGRGVEQFF	TGCAGCGTTGGGAGGGGCGTTGAGCAGTTCTTC
.	TRBV28	.	TRBJ2-1	CASSSGSREQFF	TGTGCCAGCAGTTCAGGGTCCCGTGAGCAGTTCTTC